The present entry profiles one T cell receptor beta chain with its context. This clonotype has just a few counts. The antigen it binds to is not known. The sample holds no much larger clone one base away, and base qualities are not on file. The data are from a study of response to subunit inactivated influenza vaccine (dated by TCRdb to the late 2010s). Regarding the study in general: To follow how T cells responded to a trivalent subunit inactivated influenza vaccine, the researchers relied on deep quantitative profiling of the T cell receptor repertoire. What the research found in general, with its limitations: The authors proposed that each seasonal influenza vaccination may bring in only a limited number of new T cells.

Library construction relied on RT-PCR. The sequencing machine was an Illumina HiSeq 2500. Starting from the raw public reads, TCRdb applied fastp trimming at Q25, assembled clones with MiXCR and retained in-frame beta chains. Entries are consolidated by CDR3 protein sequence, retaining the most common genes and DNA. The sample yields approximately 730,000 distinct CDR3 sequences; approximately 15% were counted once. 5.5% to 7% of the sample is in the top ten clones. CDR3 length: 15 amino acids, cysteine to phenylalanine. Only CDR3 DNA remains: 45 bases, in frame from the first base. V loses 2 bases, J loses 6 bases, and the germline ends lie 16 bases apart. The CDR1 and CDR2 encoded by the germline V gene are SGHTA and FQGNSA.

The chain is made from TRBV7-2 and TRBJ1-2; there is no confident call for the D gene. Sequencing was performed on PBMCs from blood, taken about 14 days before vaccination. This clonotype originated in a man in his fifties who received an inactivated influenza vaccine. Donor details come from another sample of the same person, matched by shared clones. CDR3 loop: CASSLKAVFYDGYTF. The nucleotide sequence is TGTGCCAGCAGCTTAAAAGCCGTTTTTTATGATGGCTACACCTTC. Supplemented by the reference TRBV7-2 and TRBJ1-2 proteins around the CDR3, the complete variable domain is GAGVSQSPSNKVTEKGKDVELRCDPISGHTALYWYRQSLGQGLEFLIYFQGNSAPDKSGLPSDRFSAERTGGSVSTLTIQRTQQEDSAVYLCASSLKAVFYDGYTFGSGTRLTVV.